This T cell receptor beta chain was recorded in a study of shared clonotypes between healthy human individuals. Naive CD8 cells lacked CD45RO and underwent positive selection for CCR7, leaving out terminally differentiated effector memory CD45RA+ cells. Trimming cost V 2 bases and J 5 bases, with 13 bases left between them. Per the germline V gene, CDR1 is MNHEY and CDR2 is SMNVEV (reference sequence). The CDR3 has 15 amino acids. Every subset had its genomic DNA shared out evenly among several immunoSEQ plates. In replicate PCRs of sorted subsets, 150 to 200 ng DNA, approximately 30,000 T cell genomes, was used. Original methodology: From ImmunoSEQ came sequences covering only the junction and carrying no quality scores, so filtering differed. The assay was immunoSEQ multiplex PCR, and TCRdb's table has in-frame clones only and misses some. From that table come the V and J calls and clone size; the DNA was used to work out D and trimming. In the table there are around 2,000,000 clones, about 95% of which are singletons.

The chain joins TRBV27 to TRBJ2-1; a weak D match, TRBD2 (5 bases). The sample consisted of naive CD8+ T cells sorted from blood. The sequence was obtained from a young man in good health. CDR3 coding DNA: TGTGCCAGCAGTTTAGGGTTGGAGGCGAACAATGAGCAGTTCTTC. The encoded protein is CASSLGLEANNEQFF.